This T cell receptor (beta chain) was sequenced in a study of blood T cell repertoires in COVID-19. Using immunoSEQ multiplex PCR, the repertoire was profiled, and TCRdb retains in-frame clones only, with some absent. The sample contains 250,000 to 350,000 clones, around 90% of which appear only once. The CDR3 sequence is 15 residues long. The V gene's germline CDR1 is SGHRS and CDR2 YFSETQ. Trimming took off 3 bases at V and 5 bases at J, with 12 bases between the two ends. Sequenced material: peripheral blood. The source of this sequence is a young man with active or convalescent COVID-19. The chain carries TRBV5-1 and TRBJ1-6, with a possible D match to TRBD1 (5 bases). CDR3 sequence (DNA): TGCGCCAGCAGCTGGGAGGGACGGGATAATTCACCCCTCCACTTT. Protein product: CASSWEGRDNSPLHF. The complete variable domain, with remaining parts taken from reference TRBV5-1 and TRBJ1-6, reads KAGVTQTPRYLIKTRGQQVTLSCSPISGHRSVSWYQQTPGQGLQFLFEYFSETQRNKGNFPGRFSGRQFSNSRSEMNVSTLELGDSALYLCASSWEGRDNSPLHFGNGTRLTVT.